The 4 T cell receptor beta chains presented below share a single source sample, sequenced in a study of graft-versus-host responses after intestinal transplantation. Generated by immunoSEQ multiplex PCR, the TCRdb table keeps only in-frame clones and is missing some. Of around 25,000 clones detected, roughly 85% appear once; the ten largest clones hold 0.9% to 1.2%. Sample: PBMCs, taken 28 days after intestinal transplant. All receptors derive from a human patient who received an intestinal transplant, so some T cells may come from the graft donor.

The rearrangement joins TRBV4-1 to TRBJ2-5; 9 bases line up with TRBD2. Germline V gene sequence: CDR1 MGHRA, CDR2 YSYEKL. The CDR3 extends over 18 amino acids. V lost 0 bases and J lost 1; bases outside the gene matches: 9. CDR3 nucleotide sequence: TGCGCCAGCAGCCAAGACTTTTTGGCTAGCGGGGTCCAAGAGACCCAGTACTTC. Its protein product is CASSQDFLASGVQETQYF.

CDR3 nucleotide sequence: TGTGCCAGCAGGGACAATGAAAAACTGTTTTTT. Amino acid sequence: CASRDNEKLFF. The rearrangement uses TRBV6-4 and TRBJ1-4; D call uncertain. Germline V lookup: CDR1 MRHNA, CDR2 SNTAGT. V shed 6 bases and J shed 5 bases, with 4 bases lying between them. This CDR3 is built from 11 residues.

The chain joins TRBV11-2 to TRBJ2-7, with D possibly matching TRBD1 (5 bases). The CDR3 is 13 residues long. Trimming took off 11 bases at V and 1 base at J, with 15 bases between the two ends. CDR1 is SGHAT and CDR2 is FQNNGV in the germline V gene. This chain's CDR3 is CASENRFSYEQYF. The CDR3 bases are TGTGCCTCGGAAAACAGGTTTTCCTACGAGCAGTACTTC.

The chain carries TRBV5-1 and TRBJ2-5; D not certain. Trimming cost V 7 bases and J 3 bases, with 7 bases left between them. The length of the CDR3 is 11 residues. Germline lookup yields CDR1 SGHRS and CDR2 YFSETQ. The CDR3 loop is CASRSKETQYF. The CDR3 nucleotides read TGCGCCAGCCGCTCCAAAGAGACCCAGTACTTC.